Detailed here is one T cell receptor beta chain. Its matching antigen is unknown. Germline-derived CDR1 and CDR2 are WNHNN and SYGVQD (reference sequence). This CDR3 comprises 13 residues. V shed 3 bases and J shed 8 bases, with 11 bases lying between them. This entry comes from a study of cytomegalovirus exposure and HLA in healthy donors. Study-wide points: Associated with cytomegalovirus, according to the listing, were 150 to 200 TCR beta chains.

Sequenced by immunoSEQ multiplex PCR; TCRdb stores in-frame clones only, minus some. The repertoire holds 120,000 or so clones, with around 86% as singletons. The donors were members of the roughly 120-subject validation cohort (separate from the approximately 650-subject first cohort). Sequencing was performed on PBMCs. This TCR derives from a woman aged 18-29 years in good health and CMV-seronegative. The chain links TRBV10-1 to TRBJ2-1; weak D call: TRBD1 (5 bases). CDR3 DNA: TGCGCCAGCAGTGAATCGTGGGGCGATGAGCAGTTCTTC. This translates into CASSESWGDEQFF.